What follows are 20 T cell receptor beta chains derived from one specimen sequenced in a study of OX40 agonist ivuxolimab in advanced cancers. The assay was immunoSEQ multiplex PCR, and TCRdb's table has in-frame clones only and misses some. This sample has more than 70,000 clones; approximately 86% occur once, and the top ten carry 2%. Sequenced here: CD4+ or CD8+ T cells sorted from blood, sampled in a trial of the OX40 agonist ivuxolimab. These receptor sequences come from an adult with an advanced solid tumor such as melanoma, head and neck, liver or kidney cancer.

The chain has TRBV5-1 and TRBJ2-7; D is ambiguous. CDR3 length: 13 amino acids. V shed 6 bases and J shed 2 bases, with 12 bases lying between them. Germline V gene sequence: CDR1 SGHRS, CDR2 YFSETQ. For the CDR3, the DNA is TGCGCCAGCACCGTAGACGGAACCTACGAGCAGTACTTC. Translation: CASTVDGTYEQYF.

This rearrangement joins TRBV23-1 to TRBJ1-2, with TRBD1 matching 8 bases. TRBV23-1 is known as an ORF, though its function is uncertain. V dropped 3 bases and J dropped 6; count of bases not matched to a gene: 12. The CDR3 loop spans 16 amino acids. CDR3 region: CASSHRGRAGQDGYTF. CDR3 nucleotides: TGCGCCAGCAGTCACAGGGGGCGGGCAGGGCAGGATGGCTACACCTTC.

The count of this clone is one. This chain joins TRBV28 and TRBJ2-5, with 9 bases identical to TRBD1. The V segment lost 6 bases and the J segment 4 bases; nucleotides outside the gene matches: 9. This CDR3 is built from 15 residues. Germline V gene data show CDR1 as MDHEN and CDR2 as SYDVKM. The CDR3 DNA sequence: TGTGCCAGCAGCCTTTCAACAGGGGGCGGAGAGACCCAGTACTTC. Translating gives CASSLSTGGGETQYF.

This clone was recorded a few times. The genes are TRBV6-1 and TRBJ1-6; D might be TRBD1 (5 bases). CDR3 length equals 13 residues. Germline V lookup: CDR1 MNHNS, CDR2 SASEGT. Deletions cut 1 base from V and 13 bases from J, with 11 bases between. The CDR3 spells CASSEGDLLPLHF. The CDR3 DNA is TGTGCCAGCAGTGAAGGGGACCTCTTGCCCCTCCACTTT.

The CDR3 loop reads CASGLVPSVGLSGELFF. Here the CDR3 DNA reads TGTGCTAGTGGTTTGGTACCCAGCGTGGGTTTGAGCGGGGAGCTGTTTTTT. This chain joins TRBV12-5 and TRBJ2-2; the D is unclear. V dropped 0 bases and J dropped 7 bases, with 18 bases sitting between them. The CDR3 length is 17 residues. CDR1 is LGHNT, CDR2 FRNRAP, per germline.

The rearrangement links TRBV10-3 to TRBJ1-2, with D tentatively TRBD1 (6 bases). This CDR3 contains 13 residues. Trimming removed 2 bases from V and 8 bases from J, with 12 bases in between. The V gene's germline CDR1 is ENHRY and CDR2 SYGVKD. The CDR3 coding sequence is TGTGCCATCAGTGAGAGGGGGGACGACGGCTACACCTTC. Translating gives CAISERGDDGYTF.

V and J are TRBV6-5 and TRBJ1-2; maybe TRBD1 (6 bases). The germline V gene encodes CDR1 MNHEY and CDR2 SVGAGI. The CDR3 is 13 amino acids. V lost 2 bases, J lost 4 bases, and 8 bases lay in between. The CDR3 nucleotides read TGTGCCAGCAGTTACCGGGGGCCCTATGGCTACACCTTC. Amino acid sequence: CASSYRGPYGYTF.

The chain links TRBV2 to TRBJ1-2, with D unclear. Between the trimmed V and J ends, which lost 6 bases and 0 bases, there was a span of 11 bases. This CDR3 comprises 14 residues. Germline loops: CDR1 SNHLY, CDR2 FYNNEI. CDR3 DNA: TGTGCCAGCAGGTTGGAAGGGACTAACTATGGCTACACCTTC. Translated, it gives CASRLEGTNYGYTF.

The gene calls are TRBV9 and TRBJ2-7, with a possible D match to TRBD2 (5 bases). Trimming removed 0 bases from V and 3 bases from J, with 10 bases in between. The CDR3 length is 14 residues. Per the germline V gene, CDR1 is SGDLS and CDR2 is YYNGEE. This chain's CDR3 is CASSVDGGFYEQYF. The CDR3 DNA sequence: TGTGCCAGCAGCGTAGATGGAGGTTTCTACGAGCAGTACTTC. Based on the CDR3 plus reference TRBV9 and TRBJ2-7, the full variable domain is DSGVTQTPKHLITATGQRVTLRCSPRSGDLSVYWYQQSLDQGLQFLIQYYNGEERAKGNILERFSAQQFPDLHSELNLSSLELGDSALYFCASSVDGGFYEQYFGPGTRLTVT.

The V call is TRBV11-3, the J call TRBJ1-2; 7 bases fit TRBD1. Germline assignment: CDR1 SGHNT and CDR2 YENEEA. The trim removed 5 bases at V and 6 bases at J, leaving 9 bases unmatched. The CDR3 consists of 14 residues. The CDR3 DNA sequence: TGTGCCAGCAGCCAAGGGGACAGAGAGGATGGCTACACCTTC. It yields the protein CASSQGDREDGYTF.

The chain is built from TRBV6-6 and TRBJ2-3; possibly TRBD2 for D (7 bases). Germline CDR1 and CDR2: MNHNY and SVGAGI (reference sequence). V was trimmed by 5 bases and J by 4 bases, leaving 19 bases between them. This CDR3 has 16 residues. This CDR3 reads CASSNRGGGRPDTQYF. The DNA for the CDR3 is TGTGCCAGCAGTAATCGAGGGGGGGGCCGACCAGATACGCAGTATTTT.

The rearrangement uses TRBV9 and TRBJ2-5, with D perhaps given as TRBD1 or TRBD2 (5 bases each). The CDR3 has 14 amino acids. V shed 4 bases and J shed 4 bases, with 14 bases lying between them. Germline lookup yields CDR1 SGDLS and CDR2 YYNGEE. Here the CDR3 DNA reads TGTGCCAGCAGCCGGGGCGGAGGTCGAGAGACCCAGTACTTC. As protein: CASSRGGGRETQYF.

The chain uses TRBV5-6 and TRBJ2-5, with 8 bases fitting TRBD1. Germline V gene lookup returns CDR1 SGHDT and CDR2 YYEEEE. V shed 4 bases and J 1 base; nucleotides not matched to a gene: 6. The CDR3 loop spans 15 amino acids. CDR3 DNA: TGTGCCAGCAGCCCACCGGGACAGGTCCAAGAGACCCAGTACTTC. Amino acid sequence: CASSPPGQVQETQYF. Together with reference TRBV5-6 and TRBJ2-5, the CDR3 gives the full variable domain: DAGVTQSPTHLIKTRGQQVTLRCSPKSGHDTVSWYQQALGQGPQFIFQYYEEEERQRGNFPDRFSGHQFPNYSSELNVNALLLGDSALYLCASSPPGQVQETQYFGPGTRLLVL.

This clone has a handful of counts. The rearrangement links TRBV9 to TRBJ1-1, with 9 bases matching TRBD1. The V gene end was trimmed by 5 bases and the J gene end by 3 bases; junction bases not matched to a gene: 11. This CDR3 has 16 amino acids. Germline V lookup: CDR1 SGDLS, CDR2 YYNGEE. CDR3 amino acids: CASSRGTGRRDTEAFF. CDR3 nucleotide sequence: TGTGCCAGCAGTAGGGGGACAGGGAGGAGGGACACTGAAGCTTTCTTT.

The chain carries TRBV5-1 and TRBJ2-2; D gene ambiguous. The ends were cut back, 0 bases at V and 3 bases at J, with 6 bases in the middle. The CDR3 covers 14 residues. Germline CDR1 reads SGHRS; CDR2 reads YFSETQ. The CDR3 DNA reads TGCGCCAGCAGCTTGGACACCTACACCGGGGAGCTGTTTTTT. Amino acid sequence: CASSLDTYTGELFF.

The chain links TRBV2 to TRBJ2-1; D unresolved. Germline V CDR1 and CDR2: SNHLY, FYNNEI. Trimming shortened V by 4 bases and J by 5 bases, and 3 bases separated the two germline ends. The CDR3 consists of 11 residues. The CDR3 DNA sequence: TGTGCCAGCAGTGGTCACAATGAGCAGTTCTTC. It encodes CASSGHNEQFF.

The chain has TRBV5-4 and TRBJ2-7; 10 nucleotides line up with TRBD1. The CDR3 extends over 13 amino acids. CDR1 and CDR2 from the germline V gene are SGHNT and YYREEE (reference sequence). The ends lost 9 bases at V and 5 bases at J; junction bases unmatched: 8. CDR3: CAIPGQGLNEQYF. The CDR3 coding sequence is TGTGCCATCCCGGGACAGGGGTTAAACGAGCAGTACTTC.

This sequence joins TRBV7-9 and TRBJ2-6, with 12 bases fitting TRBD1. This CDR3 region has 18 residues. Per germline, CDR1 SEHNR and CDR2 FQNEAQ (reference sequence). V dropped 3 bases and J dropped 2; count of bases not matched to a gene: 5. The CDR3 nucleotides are TGTGCCAGCAGCTTGGCCGGGACAGGGGGCCCTGGGGCCAACGTCCTGACTTTC. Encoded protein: CASSLAGTGGPGANVLTF.

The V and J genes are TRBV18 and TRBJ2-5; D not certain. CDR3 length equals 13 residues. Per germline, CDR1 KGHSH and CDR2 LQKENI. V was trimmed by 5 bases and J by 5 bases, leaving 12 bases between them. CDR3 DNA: TGTGCCAGCTCATGGACGGTGGGGGAGACCCAGTACTTC. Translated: CASSWTVGETQYF.

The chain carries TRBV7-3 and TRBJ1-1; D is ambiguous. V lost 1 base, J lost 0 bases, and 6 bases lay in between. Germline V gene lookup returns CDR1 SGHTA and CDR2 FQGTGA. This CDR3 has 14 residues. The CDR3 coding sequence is TGTGCCAGCAGCTTAATGGTCCTGAACACTGAAGCTTTCTTT. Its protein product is CASSLMVLNTEAFF.